The 27 T cell receptor beta chains listed next were all sequenced from one sample in a study of shared clonotypes between healthy human individuals. Repertoires were generated with immunoSEQ multiplex PCR, while TCRdb's copy carries only in-frame clones and drops some. The top ten hold less than 0.15% of the sample, which has around 2.1 million clones, under 97% seen once. The source material was naive CD4+ T cells sorted from blood. Subset: CD45RA+ positively selected. These receptors were obtained from a man in his late teens or twenties in good health.

V is TRBV10-3 and J is TRBJ2-7, with 7 bases identical to TRBD1. CDR1 is ENHRY and CDR2 is SYGVKD in the germline V gene. Losses at the gene ends were 0 bases for V and 8 bases for J; bases not matched to a gene: 7. This CDR3 spans 14 amino acids. The CDR3 loop reads CAISESTSGQQQYF. CDR3 bases: TGTGCCATCAGTGAGTCGACGTCGGGACAGCAGCAGTACTTC.

The J gene is TRBJ2-3, the V gene TRBV4-3; D is unresolved. Germline V gene sequence: CDR1 LGHNA, CDR2 YSLEER. The CDR3 consists of 15 residues. With 0 bases removed from V and 0 bases from J, the gap between germline ends came to 7 bases. DNA of the CDR3: TGCGCCAGCAGCCAAGAGGCCAGAAGCACAGATACGCAGTATTTT. This gives the protein CASSQEARSTDTQYF.

V usage is TRBV10-1 and J usage is TRBJ2-3; 10 positions agree with TRBD2. Germline V gene lookup returns CDR1 WNHNN and CDR2 SYGVQD (reference sequence). With 0 bases clipped from V and 2 bases from J, the junction kept 2 bases outside the gene matches. The CDR3 consists of 16 residues. CDR3 in amino acids: CASSESSGRATDTQYF. As DNA, the CDR3 is TGCGCCAGCAGTGAGTCGAGCGGGAGGGCCACAGATACGCAGTATTTT.

J is TRBJ1-3 and V is TRBV18; D is perhaps TRBD1 (5 bases). Germline CDR1 KGHSH, CDR2 LQKENI. Deletions cut 3 bases from V and 2 bases from J, with 17 bases between. CDR3 length equals 17 residues. The CDR3 DNA sequence: TGTGCCAGCTCACCCCCAGGGCGGGGGACGGCTGGAAACACCATATATTTT. This gives the protein CASSPPGRGTAGNTIYF.

The chain couples TRBV6-1 to TRBJ2-2; no firm D call. There are 15 residues in the CDR3. Trimming took 6 bases from V and 1 from J, leaving 12 bases between them. CDR1 MNHNS and CDR2 SASEGT come from the germline V gene. CDR3 coding DNA: TGTGCCAGCAGGGCACCAAGAATGAACACCGGGGAGCTGTTTTTT. It codes for CASRAPRMNTGELFF.

The V and J genes are TRBV2 and TRBJ2-7, with D possibly TRBD1 on 5 matching bases. Germline V gene data show CDR1 as SNHLY and CDR2 as FYNNEI. Trimming removed 11 bases at V and 7 bases at J, with 21 bases between. The CDR3 covers 13 residues. The CDR3 nucleotides are TGTGCCTCAGGGAAGCTCCCTCCCGGGGAGCAGTACTTC. This codes for CASGKLPPGEQYF.

As for this clone: At the DNA level, this CDR3 is encoded by other sequences in the same sample as well. The rearrangement joins TRBV27 to TRBJ1-5; maybe TRBD1 (5 bases). The CDR3 extends over 13 amino acids. Trimming shortened V by 6 bases and J by 5 bases, and 11 bases separated the two germline ends. The germline V gene has CDR1 MNHEY and CDR2 SMNVEV (reference sequence). CDR3 residues: CASSLRVDQPQHF. CDR3 DNA: TGTGCCAGCAGCCTCAGGGTGGATCAGCCCCAGCATTTT.

The DNA for the CDR3 is TGTGCCAGCAGTGTCGACAGGGTTGGGAACTATGGCTACACCTTC. Translation: CASSVDRVGNYGYTF. The V and J genes are TRBV6-4 and TRBJ1-2; 7 positions agree with TRBD1. CDR1 MRHNA and CDR2 SNTAGT come from the germline V gene. V was pared by 4 bases and J by 2 bases, with 7 bases of the junction left unmatched. The CDR3 sequence is 15 residues long.

The J gene is TRBJ2-5, the V gene TRBV5-4; D possibly matches TRBD1 or TRBD2 (5 bases each). Trimming pared 4 bases from V and 4 bases from J, leaving 11 bases between. The V gene's germline CDR1 is SGHNT and CDR2 YYREEE (reference sequence). This CDR3 contains 13 residues. The CDR3: CASSGDPLETQYF. The CDR3 region has the DNA TGTGCCAGCAGCGGGGACCCTTTAGAGACCCAGTACTTC.

This clone was found once. The junction differs from germline at one of its ends, possibly a read error. This chain connects TRBV7-4 to TRBJ2-7, with 10 nucleotides matching TRBD2. CDR1 and CDR2 from the germline V gene are SGHVT and SQSDAQ. This CDR3 contains 16 residues. CDR3 in amino acids: CASSLASGGRNYEQYF. The CDR3 DNA sequence: TGTGCCAGCAGTTTAGCTAGCGGGGGCCGAAACTACGAGCAGTACTTC. Full variable domain (outside the CDR3, taken from reference TRBV7-4 and TRBJ2-7): GAGVSQSPRYKVAKRGRDVALRCDSISGHVTLYWYRQTLGQGSEVLTYSQSDAQRDKSGRPSGRFSAERPERSVSTLKIQRTEQGDSAVYLCASSLASGGRNYEQYFGPGTRLTVT.

The genes are TRBV18 and TRBJ2-7; TRBD1 matches at 9 bases. Germline CDR1 is KGHSH and CDR2 is LQKENI. Trimming cost V 1 base and J 6 bases; bases outside gene matches: 7. The CDR3 has 15 amino acids. The CDR3 region is CASSPLRQGGGEQYF. The CDR3 DNA reads TGTGCCAGCTCACCACTTCGACAGGGGGGAGGCGAGCAGTACTTC. Complete variable domain (other parts from reference TRBV18 and TRBJ2-7): NAGVMQNPRHLVRRRGQEARLRCSPMKGHSHVYWYRQLPEEGLKFMVYLQKENIIDESGMPKERFSAEFPKEGPSILRIQQVVRGDSAAYFCASSPLRQGGGEQYFGPGTRLTVT.

V gene TRBV6-4 combines with J gene TRBJ1-6; D remains unclear. The germline V and J ends were trimmed by 0 bases and 12 bases, with 9 bases remaining between them. The length of the CDR3 is 13 residues. The germline CDR1 and CDR2 sequences are MRHNA and SNTAGT. The CDR3: CASSDSAGLPLHF. In DNA, the CDR3 is TGTGCCAGCAGTGACTCGGCAGGCTTACCCCTCCACTTT.

V is TRBV9 and J is TRBJ1-2; the match to TRBD1 covers 7 bases. The CDR3 sequence is 16 residues long. The germline V gene has CDR1 SGDLS and CDR2 YYNGEE. V shed 4 bases and J 0 bases; nucleotides not matched to a gene: 9. CDR3 in DNA: TGTGCCAGCAGCACCCGACCGGGACAGACTAACTATGGCTACACCTTC. Encoded protein: CASSTRPGQTNYGYTF. Combining the CDR3 with reference TRBV9 and TRBJ1-2 gives the whole variable domain DSGVTQTPKHLITATGQRVTLRCSPRSGDLSVYWYQQSLDQGLQFLIQYYNGEERAKGNILERFSAQQFPDLHSELNLSSLELGDSALYFCASSTRPGQTNYGYTFGSGTRLTVV.

The V and J genes are TRBV4-1 and TRBJ2-7; 9 bases match TRBD1. CDR3 length: 17 residues. V gave up 4 bases and J gave up 3 bases; unmatched junction bases: 13. Germline assignment: CDR1 MGHRA and CDR2 YSYEKL. The CDR3 here is CASSRAQTGTGFYEQYF. For the CDR3, the DNA is TGCGCCAGCAGCCGAGCGCAAACCGGGACAGGGTTCTACGAGCAGTACTTC.

This chain connects TRBV29-1 to TRBJ1-1; possibly TRBD1 for D (5 bases). CDR1 and CDR2 (germline): SQVTM, ANQGSEA. The CDR3 has 14 amino acids. Trimming left V 4 bases short and J 1 base short, with 13 bases between. The CDR3 DNA sequence: TGCAGCGTTGGAGGTCCTGGGGGGAACACTGAAGCTTTCTTT. Translated, it gives CSVGGPGGNTEAFF.

The gene calls are TRBV7-9 and TRBJ2-3, with D maybe TRBD1 (5 bases). V was trimmed by 6 bases and J by 3 bases, leaving 16 bases between them. The CDR3 covers 15 residues. Per the germline V gene, CDR1 is SEHNR and CDR2 is FQNEAQ (reference sequence). The CDR3 DNA follows: TGTGCCAGCAGTCAGGGCCCCGGTGGAACAGATACGCAGTATTTT. Its translation is CASSQGPGGTDTQYF.

This clone appeared a single time. The gene calls are TRBV18 and TRBJ2-7; D remains unclear. The ends were cut back, 2 bases at V and 6 bases at J, with 8 bases in the middle. CDR1 and CDR2 (germline): KGHSH, LQKENI. The length of the CDR3 is 12 residues. For the CDR3, the DNA is TGTGCCAGCTCACCAGGGCGTGGCGAGCAGTACTTC. It encodes CASSPGRGEQYF.

This rearrangement joins TRBV6-5 to TRBJ1-6; no clear D gene. The CDR3 spans 12 residues. The V and J ends lost 8 bases and 14 bases respectively, with 16 bases between them. Germline V CDR1 and CDR2: MNHEY, SVGAGI. Written as DNA, the CDR3 is TGTGCCAGCGCTCCCGGGCCGGGAGCCCTCCACTTT. The encoded protein is CASAPGPGALHF.

V is TRBV29-1 and J is TRBJ1-1; maybe TRBD1 (6 bases). The CDR3 contains 13 residues. V gave up 4 bases and J gave up 0 bases, with 9 bases separating them. The V gene's germline CDR1 is SQVTM and CDR2 ANQGSEA. The CDR3 DNA follows: TGCAGCGTTGGGGGACACTTGAACACTGAAGCTTTCTTT. This codes for CSVGGHLNTEAFF.

This chain connects TRBV6-1 to TRBJ1-6; tentatively, D is TRBD1 (6 bases). CDR3 length: 14 amino acids. With 7 bases removed from V and 13 bases from J, the gap between germline ends came to 20 bases. The V gene's germline CDR1 is MNHNS and CDR2 SASEGT. The chain's CDR3 is CASKGGQGHWPLHF. As DNA, the CDR3 is TGTGCCAGCAAGGGGGGGCAGGGTCATTGGCCCCTCCACTTT.

This clone was found once. The chain is built from TRBV9 and TRBJ2-2; D might be TRBD1 (6 bases). Trimming pared 1 base from V and 6 bases from J, leaving 22 bases between. The CDR3 totals 18 residues. Germline V gives CDR1 SGDLS, CDR2 YYNGEE. The CDR3 DNA follows: TGTGCCAGCAGCGTATTCCAGGGGCTAGGTACAAGATCCGGGGAGCTGTTTTTT. This translates into CASSVFQGLGTRSGELFF.

This sequence joins TRBV7-2 and TRBJ2-7; 8 bases line up with TRBD2. The V gene end was trimmed by 5 bases and the J gene end by 7 bases; junction bases not matched to a gene: 7. This CDR3 contains 13 residues. Germline-derived CDR1 and CDR2 are SGHTA and FQGNSA. The CDR3 region is CASSQRLAREQYF. CDR3 bases: TGTGCCAGCAGCCAGCGACTAGCGCGGGAGCAGTACTTC.

The V gene is TRBV7-9, the J gene TRBJ2-1; D may be TRBD2 (6 bases). Trimming left V 2 bases short and J 13 bases short, with 21 bases between. This CDR3 comprises 15 residues. Germline CDR1 SEHNR, CDR2 FQNEAQ (reference sequence). The CDR3 nucleotides are TGTGCCAGCAGCTTAACCCCCAGCGGAGGGGTAAATCAGTTCTTC. This translates into CASSLTPSGGVNQFF.

The rearrangement links TRBV6-5 to TRBJ2-5; 8 nucleotides align to TRBD1. The CDR3 loop spans 15 amino acids. The V gene end was trimmed by 6 bases and the J gene end by 5 bases; junction bases not matched to a gene: 11. In germline, CDR1 is MNHEY, CDR2 SVGAGI. The DNA for the CDR3 is TGTGCCAGCAGATTCAACCAGGGGGCGTGGGAGACCCAGTACTTC. Its translation is CASRFNQGAWETQYF.

This sequence joins TRBV4-2 and TRBJ2-3, with 8 nucleotides matching TRBD2. Germline assignment: CDR1 LGHNA and CDR2 YNFKEQ. V was clipped by 4 bases and J by 0 bases; unmatched bases: 6. The CDR3 contains 16 residues. CDR3 sequence: CASSRLGGDSTDTQYF. The CDR3 DNA reads TGTGCCAGCAGCCGCCTCGGGGGGGACAGCACAGATACGCAGTATTTT.

The CDR3 DNA sequence: TGTGCCAGCAGAACTCGGACCGAGTTAGCGGGAGAGGATGGCTACGAGCAGTACTTC. The encoded protein is CASRTRTELAGEDGYEQYF. J is TRBJ2-7 and V is TRBV12-1; TRBD2 is taken as the D call from the table, unchecked against the DNA. TRBV12-1 is noted as a pseudogene. There are 19 residues in the CDR3.

The chain is built from TRBV29-1 and TRBJ2-3, with 7 bases identical to TRBD2. This CDR3 has 14 residues. From germline, CDR1 is SQVTM and CDR2 ANQGSEA. The J segment lost 5 bases and the V segment lost 4 bases, leaving 9 bases of the junction unmatched. CDR3 coding DNA: TGCAGCGTTGGAGGGAGCGGGATTGGAGATACGCAGTATTTT. Translating it yields CSVGGSGIGDTQYF.